The clone carrying this T cell receptor (beta chain) was observed once. The junction had 8 bases not matched to a gene; V was cut back by 1 base and J by 4 bases. CDR3 size: 16 residues. Germline-derived CDR1 and CDR2 are KGHDR and SFDVKD. This specimen belongs to a study of blood T cell repertoires in COVID-19. TCRdb keeps only in-frame clones here, not all; method: immunoSEQ multiplex PCR. The sample lists 180,000 or so clones, 70% to 90% occurring once. Sample: peripheral blood. The chain has TRBV24-1 and TRBJ2-7; 8 bases fit TRBD1. The sequence derives from a man between 18 and 35 years old with acute or convalescent COVID-19. The CDR3: CATSDFPGTGVYEQYV. The CDR3 DNA sequence: TGTGCCACCAGTGATTTTCCCGGGACAGGTGTGTACGAGCAGTACGTC.